This TCR beta chain comes out of a study of beta chain features in type 1 diabetes. Sequencing targeted expressed TCRB transcripts, as all isolated RNA had been reverse transcribed. Sequenced naive, central memory and regulatory T cell samples produced an average of around 3.8 million reads. Sequencing used immunoSEQ multiplex PCR; TCRdb keeps in-frame clones, though not all of them. The sample lists over 150,000 clones, 10% occurring once. Donors contributed one heparinised blood draw apiece, averaging about 116 mL. Markers CD45RO/CCR7/CD25/CD127/CD95/CD27 served to sort CD4+ naive, central memory, regulatory and stem cell-like memory cells. This clone was seen a handful of times. Its antigen is unidentified. Within the sample, other DNA sequences also encode this same CDR3. Study outcomes and limitations: More deletions and fewer insertions at VDJ junctions were seen in type 1 diabetes patients. For Type 1 diabetes patients, all four CD4+ subsets carried TCRB CDR3s that were moderately but significantly shorter.

This receptor was taken from a young man with type 1 diabetes. The sequencing input was central memory CD4+ T cells from blood.

DNA of the CDR3: TGTGCCAGCAGCCTTCGACAGGGAACCTACGAGCAGTACTTC. Translation gives CASSLRQGTYEQYF. The J gene is TRBJ2-7, the V gene TRBV11-2; TRBD1 matches at 7 bases. V was clipped by 5 bases and J by 2 bases; unmatched bases: 6. CDR1 is SGHAT, CDR2 FQNNGV, per germline. This CDR3 comprises 14 residues.